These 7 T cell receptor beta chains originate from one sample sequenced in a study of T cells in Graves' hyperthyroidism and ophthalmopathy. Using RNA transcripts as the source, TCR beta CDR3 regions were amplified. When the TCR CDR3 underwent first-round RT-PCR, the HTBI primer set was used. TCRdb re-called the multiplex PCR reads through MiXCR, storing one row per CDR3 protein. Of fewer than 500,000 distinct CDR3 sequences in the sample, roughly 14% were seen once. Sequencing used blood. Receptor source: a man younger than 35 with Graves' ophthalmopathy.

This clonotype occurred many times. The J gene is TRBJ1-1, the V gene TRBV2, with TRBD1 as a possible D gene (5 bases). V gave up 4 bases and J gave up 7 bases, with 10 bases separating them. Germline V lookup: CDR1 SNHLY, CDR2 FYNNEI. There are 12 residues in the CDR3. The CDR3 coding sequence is TGTGCCAGCAGTGGCAGGGTGGGTGAAGCTTTCTTT. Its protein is CASSGRVGEAFF.

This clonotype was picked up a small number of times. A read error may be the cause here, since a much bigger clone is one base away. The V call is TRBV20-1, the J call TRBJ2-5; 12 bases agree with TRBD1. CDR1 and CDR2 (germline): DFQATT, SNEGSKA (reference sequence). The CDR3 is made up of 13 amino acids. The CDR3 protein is CSARGQGAEAQYF. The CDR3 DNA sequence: TGCAGTGCTAGGGGACAGGGGGCAGAGGCCCAGTACTTC.

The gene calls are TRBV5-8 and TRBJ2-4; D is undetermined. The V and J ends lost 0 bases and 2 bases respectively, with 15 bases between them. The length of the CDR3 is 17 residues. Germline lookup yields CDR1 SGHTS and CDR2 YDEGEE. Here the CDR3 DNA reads TGTGCCAGCAGCTTGGTCCGGGCCCACCTGACCAAAAACATTCAGTACTTC. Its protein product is CASSLVRAHLTKNIQYF.

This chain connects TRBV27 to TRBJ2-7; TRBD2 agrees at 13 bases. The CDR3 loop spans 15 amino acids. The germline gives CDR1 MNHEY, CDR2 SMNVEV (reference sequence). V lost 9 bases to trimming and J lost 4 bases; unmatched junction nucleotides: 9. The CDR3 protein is CASSAGTSGIYEQYF. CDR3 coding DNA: TGTGCCAGTTCAGCCGGGACTAGCGGGATTTACGAGCAGTACTTC.

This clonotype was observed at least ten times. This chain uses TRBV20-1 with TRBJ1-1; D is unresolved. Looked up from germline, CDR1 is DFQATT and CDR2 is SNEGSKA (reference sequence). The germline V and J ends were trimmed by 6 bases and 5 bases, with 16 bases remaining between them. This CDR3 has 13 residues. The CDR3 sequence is CSALGVTQTEAFF. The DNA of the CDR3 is TGCAGTGCCCTAGGAGTAACACAAACTGAAGCTTTCTTT.

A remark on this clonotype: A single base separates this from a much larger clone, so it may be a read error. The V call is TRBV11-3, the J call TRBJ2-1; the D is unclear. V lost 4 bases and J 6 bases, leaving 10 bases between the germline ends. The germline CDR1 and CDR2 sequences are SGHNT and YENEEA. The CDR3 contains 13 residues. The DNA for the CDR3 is TGTGCCAGCAGCTCAGCCCGGGTCAATGAGCAGTTCTTC. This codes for CASSSARVNEQFF.

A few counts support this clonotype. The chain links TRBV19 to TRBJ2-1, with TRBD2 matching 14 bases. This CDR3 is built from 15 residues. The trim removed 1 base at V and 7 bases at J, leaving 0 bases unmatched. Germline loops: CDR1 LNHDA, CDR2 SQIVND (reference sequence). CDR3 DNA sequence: TGTGCCAGTAGTATAGGACTAGCGGGAGGGAATGAGCAGTTCTTC. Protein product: CASSIGLAGGNEQFF.